Each of the 2 T cell receptor beta chains below was sequenced from the same sample in a study of identical twins. TCRdb redid the calling of the 5' RACE reads with MiXCR, one entry per CDR3 protein. Here the sample spans approximately 680,000 distinct CDR3 sequences, 7.1% being singletons. These sequences were also reported in another study, on yellow fever vaccine responses in identical twins.

The source material was PBMCs. These receptors came from a woman under 30 in good health.

Many counts were recorded for this clonotype. The rearrangement uses TRBV5-1 and TRBJ1-2; D is uncertain. Germline values: CDR1 SGHRS, CDR2 YFSETQ. This CDR3 region has 13 residues. Trimming shortened V by 0 bases and J by 8 bases, and 11 bases separated the two germline ends. CDR3 sequence reads: CASSLEHYSGYTF. The CDR3 nucleotides read TGCGCCAGCAGCTTGGAACATTACAGCGGCTACACCTTC.

This clonotype was counted a few times. This sequence joins TRBV12-3 or TRBV12-4 and TRBJ2-1, with 8 bases identical to TRBD1. With 6 bases clipped from V and 1 base from J, the junction kept 5 bases outside the gene matches. This CDR3 has 15 amino acids. CDR3: CASRNQGASYNEQFF. The CDR3 DNA is TGTGCCAGCAGGAATCAGGGGGCTTCCTACAATGAGCAGTTCTTC.